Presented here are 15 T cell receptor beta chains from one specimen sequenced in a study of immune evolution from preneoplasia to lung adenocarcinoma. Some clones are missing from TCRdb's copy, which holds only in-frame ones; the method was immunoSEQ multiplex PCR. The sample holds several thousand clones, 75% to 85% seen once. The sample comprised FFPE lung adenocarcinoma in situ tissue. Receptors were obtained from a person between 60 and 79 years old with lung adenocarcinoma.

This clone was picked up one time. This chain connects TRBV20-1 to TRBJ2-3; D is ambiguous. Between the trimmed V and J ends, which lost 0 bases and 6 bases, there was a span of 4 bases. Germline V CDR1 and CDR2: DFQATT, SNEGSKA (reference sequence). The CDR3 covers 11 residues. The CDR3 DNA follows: TGCAGTGCTAGAGAACAGGATACGCAGTATTTT. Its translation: CSAREQDTQYF.

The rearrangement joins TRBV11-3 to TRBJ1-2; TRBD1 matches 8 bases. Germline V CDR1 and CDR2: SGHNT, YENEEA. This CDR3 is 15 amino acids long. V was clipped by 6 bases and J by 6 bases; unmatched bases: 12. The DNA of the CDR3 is TGTGCCAGCAGTCCCCCCGGGAACAGGGGGGATGGCTACACCTTC. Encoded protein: CASSPPGNRGDGYTF.

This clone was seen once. CDR3 coding DNA: TGTGCCTGGAGTGGACAGTACAATGAGCAGTTCTTC. Its translation is CAWSGQYNEQFF. The rearrangement uses TRBV30 and TRBJ2-1; perhaps TRBD1 as D (5 bases). V was cut by 1 base and J by 4 bases, with 5 bases left in between. The CDR3 loop spans 12 amino acids. CDR1 and CDR2 (germline): GTSNPN, SVGIG (reference sequence). Full variable domain (missing parts from reference TRBV30 and TRBJ2-1): SQTIHQWPATLVQPVGSPLSLECTVEGTSNPNLYWYRQAAGRGLQLLFYSVGIGQISSEVPQNLSASRPQDRQFILSSKKLLLSDSGFYLCAWSGQYNEQFFGPGTRLTVL.

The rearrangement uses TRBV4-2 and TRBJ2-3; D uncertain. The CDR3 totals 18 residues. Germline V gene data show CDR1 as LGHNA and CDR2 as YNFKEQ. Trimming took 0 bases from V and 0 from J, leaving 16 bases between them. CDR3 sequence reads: CASSQDGGGISSTDTQYF. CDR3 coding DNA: TGTGCCAGCAGCCAAGACGGCGGCGGCATCTCTAGCACAGATACGCAGTATTTT.

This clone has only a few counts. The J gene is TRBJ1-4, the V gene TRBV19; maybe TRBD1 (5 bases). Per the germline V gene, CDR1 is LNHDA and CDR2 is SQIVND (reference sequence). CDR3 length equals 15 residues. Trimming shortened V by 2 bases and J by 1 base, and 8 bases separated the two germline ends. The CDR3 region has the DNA TGTGCCAGTAGTATATCAGGGATAACTAATGAAAAACTGTTTTTT. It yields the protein CASSISGITNEKLFF.

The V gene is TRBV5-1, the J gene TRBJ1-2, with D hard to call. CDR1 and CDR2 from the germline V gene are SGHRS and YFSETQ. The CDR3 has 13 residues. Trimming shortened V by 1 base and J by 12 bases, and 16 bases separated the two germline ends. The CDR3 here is CASSLTEGLRDTF. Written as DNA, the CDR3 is TGCGCCAGCAGCTTGACTGAGGGCCTACGGGACACCTTC.

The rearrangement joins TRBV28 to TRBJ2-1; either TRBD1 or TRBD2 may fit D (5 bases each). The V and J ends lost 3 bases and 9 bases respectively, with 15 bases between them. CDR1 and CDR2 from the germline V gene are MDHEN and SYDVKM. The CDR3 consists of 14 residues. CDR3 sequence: CASSLGRGVREQFF. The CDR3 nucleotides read TGTGCCAGCAGTTTGGGTAGGGGAGTACGTGAGCAGTTCTTC.

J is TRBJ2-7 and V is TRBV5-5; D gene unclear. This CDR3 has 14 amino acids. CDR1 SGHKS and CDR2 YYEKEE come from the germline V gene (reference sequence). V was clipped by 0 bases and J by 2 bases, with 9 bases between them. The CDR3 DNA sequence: TGTGCCAGCAGCTTGGTGGCGGAAACCTACGAGCAGTACTTC. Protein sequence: CASSLVAETYEQYF.

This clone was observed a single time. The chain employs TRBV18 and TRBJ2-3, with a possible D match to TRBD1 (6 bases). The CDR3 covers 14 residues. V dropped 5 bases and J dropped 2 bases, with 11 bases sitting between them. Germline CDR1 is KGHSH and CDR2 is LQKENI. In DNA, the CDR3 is TGTGCCAGCTCAAAGCAGGGGAACACAGATACGCAGTATTTT. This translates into CASSKQGNTDTQYF.

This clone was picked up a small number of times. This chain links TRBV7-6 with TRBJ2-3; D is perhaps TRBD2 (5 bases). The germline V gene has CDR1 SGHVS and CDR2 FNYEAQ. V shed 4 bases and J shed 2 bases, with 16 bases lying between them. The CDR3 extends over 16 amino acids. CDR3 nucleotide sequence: TGTGCCAGCAGCTCCTCTTGGACTGACCTCACAGATACGCAGTATTTT. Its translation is CASSSSWTDLTDTQYF.

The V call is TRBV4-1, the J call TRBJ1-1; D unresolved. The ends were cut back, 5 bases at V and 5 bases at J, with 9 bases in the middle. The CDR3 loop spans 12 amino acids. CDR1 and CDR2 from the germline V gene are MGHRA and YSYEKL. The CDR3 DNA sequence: TGCGCCAGCAGCTCCTTACAGACTGAAGCTTTCTTT. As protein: CASSSLQTEAFF.

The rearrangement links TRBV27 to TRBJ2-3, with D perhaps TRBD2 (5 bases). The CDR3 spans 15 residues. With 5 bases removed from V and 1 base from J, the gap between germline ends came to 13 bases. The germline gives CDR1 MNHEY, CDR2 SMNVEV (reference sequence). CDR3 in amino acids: CASSDYLVGTDTQYF. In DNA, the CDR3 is TGTGCCAGCAGTGACTACCTCGTGGGCACAGATACGCAGTATTTT.

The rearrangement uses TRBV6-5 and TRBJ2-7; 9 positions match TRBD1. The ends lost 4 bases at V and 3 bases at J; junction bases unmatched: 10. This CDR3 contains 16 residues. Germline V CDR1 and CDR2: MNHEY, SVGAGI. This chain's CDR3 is CASSFRTGALIYEQYF. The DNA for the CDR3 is TGTGCCAGCAGTTTCAGGACAGGGGCTTTGATCTACGAGCAGTACTTC.

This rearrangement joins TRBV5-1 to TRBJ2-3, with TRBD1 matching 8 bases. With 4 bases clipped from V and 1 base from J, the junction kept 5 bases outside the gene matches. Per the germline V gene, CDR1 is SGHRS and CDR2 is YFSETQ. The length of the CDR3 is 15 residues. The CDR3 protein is CASSPGQGRTDTQYF. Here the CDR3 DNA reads TGCGCCAGCAGCCCAGGACAGGGTCGCACAGATACGCAGTATTTT.

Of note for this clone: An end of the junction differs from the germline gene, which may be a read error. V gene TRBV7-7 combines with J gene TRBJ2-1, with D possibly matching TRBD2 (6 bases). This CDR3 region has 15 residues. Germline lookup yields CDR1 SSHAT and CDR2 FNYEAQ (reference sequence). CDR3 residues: CASSSSWGVGNEQFF. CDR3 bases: TGTGCTAGCAGCTCGTCCTGGGGGGTCGGCAATGAGCAGTTCTTC.